The clone carrying this T cell receptor (beta chain) was observed a single time. Its specificity is unknown. Deletions cut 5 bases from V and 0 bases from J, with 10 bases between. From germline, CDR1 is SGHVS and CDR2 FQNEAQ. CDR3 length equals 14 residues. These data are taken from a study of cytomegalovirus exposure and HLA in healthy donors. At the level of the study: An earlier analysis identified under 130 million unique TCR beta sequences in some 170 million T cells. Whole-study results and caveats: Highly shared sequence variants in one cluster were likely a sequencing artifact. Immune exposure was documented only through CMV serostatus. TRBV6-2, TRBV6-3 and some other V segments were unresolvable in 87-base-pair reads.

PCR was performed using 60 Vbeta and 13 Jbeta primers. TCRdb keeps only in-frame clones here, not all; method: immunoSEQ multiplex PCR. Here the sample spans 100,000 to 150,000 clones, approximately 78% being singletons. V gene TRBV7-8 combines with J gene TRBJ1-1, with a weak D call TRBD1 (6 bases). This TCR derives from a human donor in good health. Sequenced input: PBMCs. The CDR3 here is CASSIRGLNTEAFF. The CDR3, as DNA: TGTGCCAGCAGCATCAGGGGATTGAACACTGAAGCTTTCTTT.